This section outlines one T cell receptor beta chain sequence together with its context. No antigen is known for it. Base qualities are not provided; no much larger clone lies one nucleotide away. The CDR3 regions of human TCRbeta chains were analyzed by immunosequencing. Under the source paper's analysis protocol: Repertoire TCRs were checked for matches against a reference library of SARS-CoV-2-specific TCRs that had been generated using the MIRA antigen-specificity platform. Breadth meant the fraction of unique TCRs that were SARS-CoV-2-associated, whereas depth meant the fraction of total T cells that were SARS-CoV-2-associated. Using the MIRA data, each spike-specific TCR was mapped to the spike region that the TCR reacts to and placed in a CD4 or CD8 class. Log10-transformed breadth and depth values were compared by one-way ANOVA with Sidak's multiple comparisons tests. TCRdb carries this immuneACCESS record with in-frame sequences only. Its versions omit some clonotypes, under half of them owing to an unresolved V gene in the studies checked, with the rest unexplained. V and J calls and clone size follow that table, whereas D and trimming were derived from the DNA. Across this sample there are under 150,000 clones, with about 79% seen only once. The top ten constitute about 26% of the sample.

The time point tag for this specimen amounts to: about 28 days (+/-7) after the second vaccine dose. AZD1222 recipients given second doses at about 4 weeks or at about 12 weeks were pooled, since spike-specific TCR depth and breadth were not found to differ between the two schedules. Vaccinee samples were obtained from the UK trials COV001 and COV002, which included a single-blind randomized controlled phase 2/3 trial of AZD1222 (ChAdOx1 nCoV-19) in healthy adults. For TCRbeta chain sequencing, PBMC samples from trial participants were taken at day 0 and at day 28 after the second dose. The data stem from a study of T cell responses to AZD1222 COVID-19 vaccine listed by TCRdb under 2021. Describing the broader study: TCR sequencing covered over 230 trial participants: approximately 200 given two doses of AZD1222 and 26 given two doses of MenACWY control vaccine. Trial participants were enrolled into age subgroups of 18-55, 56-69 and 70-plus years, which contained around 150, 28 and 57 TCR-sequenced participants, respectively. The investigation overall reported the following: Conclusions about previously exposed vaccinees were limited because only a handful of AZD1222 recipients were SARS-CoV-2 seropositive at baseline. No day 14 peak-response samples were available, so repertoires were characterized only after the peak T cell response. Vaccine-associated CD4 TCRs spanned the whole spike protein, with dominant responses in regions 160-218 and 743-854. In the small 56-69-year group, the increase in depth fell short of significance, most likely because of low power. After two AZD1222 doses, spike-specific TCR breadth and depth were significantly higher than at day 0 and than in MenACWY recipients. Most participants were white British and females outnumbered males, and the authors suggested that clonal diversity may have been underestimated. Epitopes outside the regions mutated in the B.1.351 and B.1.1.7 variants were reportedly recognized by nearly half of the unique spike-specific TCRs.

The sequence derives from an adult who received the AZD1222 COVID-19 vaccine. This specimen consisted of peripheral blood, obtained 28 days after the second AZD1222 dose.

Here the CDR3 is given as CATSRDRGDQPQHF. In nucleotides, the sequence is TGTGCCACCAGCAGAGATCGGGGGGATCAGCCCCAGCATTTT. The chain employs TRBV15 and TRBJ1-5, with TRBD1 tentatively as D gene (5 bases match). From the cysteine up to the phenylalanine, the CDR3 has a length of 14 residues. Only the CDR3 DNA is retained, 42 bases long and in frame from the first base. In the germline V gene (reference sequence), CDR1 corresponds to LNHNV and CDR2 to YYDKDF. V is cut by 0 bases and J by 5 bases, and the space between the germline ends is 8 bases.